A single T cell receptor (beta chain) is shown here with its context. Stated time point: patch test 2, 6 weeks after DPC sensitization. The treatment is: therapeutic diphenylcyclopropenone sensitization with weekly scalp DPC. TCRdb passed the RACE reads through MiXCR, listing each CDR3 protein once. The sample contains tens of thousands of distinct CDR3 sequences, more than 9% of which appear only once. This entry is derived from a study of human T cells and chemical hapten exposure. Study information: The patient population, which was mostly female, had alopecia areata, totalis or universalis.

The source is a man younger than 30 with alopecia areata. Some clones in this sample may be carry-over from other donors' samples. The source was whole blood, collected in connection with sensitization to the hapten diphenylcyclopropenone (DPC).

The CDR3 loop is CASSFGTGSAYSNQPQHF. CDR3 nucleotides: TGTGCCAGCAGCTTTGGGACAGGGTCCGCCTATAGCAATCAGCCCCAGCATTTT. The chain uses TRBV11-2 and TRBJ1-5, with 9 bases lining up with TRBD1. This CDR3 is 18 amino acids long. J was trimmed by 0 bases and V by 3 bases; bases with no gene match: 9. The germline CDR1 and CDR2 sequences are SGHAT and FQNNGV.